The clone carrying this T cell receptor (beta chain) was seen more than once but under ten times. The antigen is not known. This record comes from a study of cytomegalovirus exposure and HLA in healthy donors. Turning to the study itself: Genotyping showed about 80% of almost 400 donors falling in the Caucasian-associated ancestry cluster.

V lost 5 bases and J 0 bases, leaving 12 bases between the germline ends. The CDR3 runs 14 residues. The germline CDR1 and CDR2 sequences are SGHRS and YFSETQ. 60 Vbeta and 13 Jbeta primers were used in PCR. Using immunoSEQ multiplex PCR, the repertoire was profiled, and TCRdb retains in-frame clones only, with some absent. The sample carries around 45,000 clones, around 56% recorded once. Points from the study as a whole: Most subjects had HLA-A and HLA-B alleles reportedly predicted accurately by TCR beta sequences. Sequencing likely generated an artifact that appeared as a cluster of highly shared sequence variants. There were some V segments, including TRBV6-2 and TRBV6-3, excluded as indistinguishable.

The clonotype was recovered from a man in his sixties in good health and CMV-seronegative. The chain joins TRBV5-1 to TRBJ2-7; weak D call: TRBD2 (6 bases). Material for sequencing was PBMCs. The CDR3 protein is CASRGGQLSYEQYF. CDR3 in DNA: TGCGCCAGCAGAGGAGGGCAGCTCTCCTACGAGCAGTACTTC.